These 8 T cell receptor beta chains came from one sample sequenced in a study of T-cell reconstitution after alpha-beta-depleted transplantation in children. This sample's TCRbeta library carried unique molecular identifier barcodes. TCRdb reprocessed the PCR reads via MiXCR and lists one record per CDR3 protein. The sample records almost 500,000 distinct CDR3 sequences, 9.5% to 15% being singletons. The source was PBMCs from the stem cell graft donor, collected from the stem cell graft. The receptors come from a human donor who donated a stem cell graft to a child with combined immunodeficiency.

The table lists this clonotype with a few counts. Because it lacks the conserved phenylalanine or tryptophan at the end, this CDR3 is likely a read error. This rearrangement joins TRBV12-3 or TRBV12-4 to TRBJ1-6; 10 nucleotides align to TRBD1. Trimming cost V 7 bases and J 7 bases; bases outside gene matches: 7. The CDR3 runs to 15 residues. CDR3 DNA: TGTGCCAGCAATCCGACAGGGGGCTGGAATTCACCCCTCCACTGT. Protein: CASNPTGGWNSPLHC.

This clonotype was seen many times. The gene calls are TRBV10-3 and TRBJ2-5; no reliable D call. The CDR3 is 13 amino acids. Germline assignment: CDR1 ENHRY and CDR2 SYGVKD. The V gene lost 11 bases and the J gene lost 2 bases, with 15 bases spanning the gap. The CDR3 region has the DNA TGTGCCGTAACGGGTGGGCAGCAAGAGACCCAGTACTTC. It is translated as CAVTGGQQETQYF.

This clonotype was found many times. CDR3 coding DNA: TGCGCCAGCAGCCAGAATAGCGGTAACGAGCAGTACTTC. Translation gives CASSQNSGNEQYF. The rearrangement joins TRBV4-3 to TRBJ2-7, with D possibly TRBD2 on 6 matching bases. CDR1 is LGHNA, CDR2 YSLEER, per germline. The CDR3 sequence is 13 residues long. Deletions cut 3 bases from V and 5 bases from J, with 11 bases between.

This clonotype has a count of ten or more. J is TRBJ2-5 and V is TRBV5-1; tentative D call: TRBD2 (5 bases). The germline gives CDR1 SGHRS, CDR2 YFSETQ. V was trimmed by 2 bases and J by 5 bases, leaving 19 bases between them. This CDR3 contains 16 residues. The CDR3 spells CASSFTPGSGGETQYF. CDR3 sequence (DNA): TGCGCCAGCAGCTTTACTCCGGGGAGTGGCGGGGAGACCCAGTACTTC.

The chain combines TRBV7-9 with TRBJ1-5; no firm D call. Per germline, CDR1 SEHNR and CDR2 FQNEAQ (reference sequence). The ends were cut back, 0 bases at V and 5 bases at J, with 5 bases in the middle. The CDR3 is made up of 13 amino acids. The CDR3 nucleotides are TGTGCCAGCAGCTTAGCCTCAGATCAGCCCCAGCATTTT. It translates to CASSLASDQPQHF.

This clonotype has a count of ten or more. The genes are TRBV5-1 and TRBJ2-3, with a possible D match to TRBD1 (6 bases). V lost 1 base and J 0 bases, leaving 21 bases between the germline ends. This CDR3 is 19 amino acids long. Per the germline V gene, CDR1 is SGHRS and CDR2 is YFSETQ. The CDR3 reads CASSLKDSYYFPSTDTQYF. In nucleotides, the CDR3 is TGCGCCAGCAGCTTGAAGGACAGTTATTATTTCCCTAGCACAGATACGCAGTATTTT.

This clonotype has at least ten counts. The chain couples TRBV20-1 to TRBJ2-3, with D possibly being TRBD1 (6 bases). There are 14 residues in the CDR3. Germline V CDR1 and CDR2: DFQATT, SNEGSKA (reference sequence). V shed 5 bases and J shed 7 bases, with 19 bases lying between them. This chain's CDR3 is CSAGDKIDWYTQYF. The CDR3 DNA is TGCAGTGCTGGGGACAAGATAGACTGGTATACGCAGTATTTT.

This clonotype was seen only a few times. CDR3 nucleotide sequence: TGTGCCAGCAGTCTCCGGAGGGTGATGAACACTGAAGCTTTCTTT. This sequence encodes CASSLRRVMNTEAFF. The gene calls are TRBV6-5 and TRBJ1-1; D is unresolved. With 5 bases removed from V and 0 bases from J, the gap between germline ends came to 13 bases. This CDR3 is built from 15 residues. Germline V gene data show CDR1 as MNHEY and CDR2 as SVGAGI.